The 23 T cell receptor beta chains listed next were all sequenced from one sample in a study of cytomegalovirus exposure and HLA in healthy donors. PCR employed 60 Vbeta and 13 Jbeta primers. Data came from immunoSEQ multiplex PCR; TCRdb stores just in-frame clones and leaves some out. The table has fewer than 200,000 clones, 70% to 90% seen once. The material sequenced was PBMCs. The receptors derive from a woman between 18 and 29 years old in good health and CMV-seronegative.

This clone came up many times. The CDR3 is CASSDTPQGVEGYTF. Here the CDR3 DNA reads TGTGCCAGCAGTGACACCCCACAGGGAGTGGAGGGCTACACCTTC. The J gene is TRBJ1-2, the V gene TRBV6-4; weak D call: TRBD1 (6 bases). The CDR3 has 15 amino acids. V was trimmed by 2 bases and J by 8 bases, leaving 18 bases between them. Germline-derived CDR1 and CDR2 are MRHNA and SNTAGT.

This chain uses TRBV5-1 with TRBJ2-5; 7 bases agree with TRBD1. V gave up 0 bases and J gave up 9 bases; unmatched junction bases: 8. Germline V gene sequence: CDR1 SGHRS, CDR2 YFSETQ. This CDR3 region has 14 residues. CDR3 protein: CASSLGDSRGAQYF. In DNA, the CDR3 is TGCGCCAGCAGCTTGGGGGACAGCCGTGGGGCCCAGTACTTC.

The chain links TRBV5-6 to TRBJ2-1; D is perhaps TRBD2 (6 bases). The V end was cut by 4 bases, the J end by 4 bases, with 18 bases between. The CDR3 has 16 residues. The V gene's germline CDR1 is SGHDT and CDR2 YYEEEE. CDR3 coding DNA: TGTGCCAGCAGCAAACGCTTCGGGACTCCTTACAATGAGCAGTTCTTC. Amino acid sequence: CASSKRFGTPYNEQFF.

The sample holds a few counts of this clone. Here the CDR3 reads CAISDLGGEQFF. CDR3 sequence (DNA): TGTGCCATCAGTGACCTAGGAGGTGAGCAGTTCTTC. The chain joins TRBV10-3 to TRBJ2-1, with a weak D call TRBD2 (5 bases). Deletions cut 3 bases from V and 9 bases from J, with 9 bases between. The CDR3 covers 12 residues. The germline CDR1 and CDR2 sequences are ENHRY and SYGVKD.

The J gene is TRBJ2-7, the V gene TRBV21-1; the table names TRBD1, a call not compared with the DNA. TRBV21-1 is recorded as a pseudogene. CDR3 length: 17 residues. CDR3 sequence reads: CARRHRDRGPGLGEQYF. The CDR3 coding sequence is TGTGCCAGAAGACACCGGGACAGGGGGCCCGGGTTGGGGGAGCAGTACTTC.

The rearrangement links TRBV5-4 to TRBJ2-7; 7 nucleotides line up with TRBD1. CDR3 length: 11 residues. The germline CDR1 and CDR2 sequences are SGHNT and YYREEE (reference sequence). V lost 1 base to trimming and J lost 11 bases; unmatched junction nucleotides: 3. The CDR3 DNA follows: TGTGCCAGCAGCTTGTCTGGACAGGAGTACTTC. Its protein product is CASSLSGQEYF.

The chain links TRBV18 to TRBJ2-5; possible D gene TRBD2, 6 bases. The CDR3 covers 14 residues. Per the germline V gene, CDR1 is KGHSH and CDR2 is LQKENI. V lost 6 bases, J lost 0 bases, and 11 bases lay in between. CDR3 sequence: CASSPQRDQETQYF. The DNA of the CDR3 is TGTGCCAGCTCCCCTCAGCGGGACCAAGAGACCCAGTACTTC.

The chain joins TRBV21-1 to TRBJ1-6. TRBV21-1 is listed as a pseudogene. CDR3 length equals 15 residues. The CDR3 spells CASSKEEVVASPLHF. The CDR3 DNA sequence: TGTGCCAGCAGCAAAGAAGAGGTCGTGGCTTCACCCCTCCACTTT.

The chain links TRBV29-1 to TRBJ2-1, with 10 bases aligning to TRBD1. CDR1 is SQVTM and CDR2 is ANQGSEA in the germline V gene. The CDR3 is 19 amino acids. Germline trimming cut 0 bases from V and 6 bases from J; bases unmatched to any gene: 17. CDR3 region: CSVEESSVWVGTGVNEQFF. The CDR3 nucleotides are TGCAGCGTTGAAGAATCCTCGGTGTGGGTCGGGACAGGGGTCAATGAGCAGTTCTTC.

J is TRBJ2-1 and V is TRBV7-8, with D perhaps matching TRBD2 (6 bases). The germline CDR1 and CDR2 sequences are SGHVS and FQNEAQ. V was pared by 1 base and J by 7 bases, with 11 bases between. The CDR3 covers 14 residues. DNA of the CDR3: TGTGCCAGCAGCTTAGGGAGGGCTTGGAATGAGCAGTTCTTC. It encodes CASSLGRAWNEQFF. Variable domain in full (rest from reference TRBV7-8 and TRBJ2-1): GAGVSQSPRYKVAKRGQDVALRCDPISGHVSLFWYQQALGQGPEFLTYFQNEAQLDKSGLPSDRFFAERPEGSVSTLKIQRTQQEDSAVYLCASSLGRAWNEQFFGPGTRLTVL.

This clone was observed once. The V call is TRBV7-8, the J call TRBJ2-3; D may be TRBD2 (5 bases). V shed 8 bases and J shed 4 bases, with 16 bases lying between them. The CDR3 is 14 amino acids. Per the germline V gene, CDR1 is SGHVS and CDR2 is FQNEAQ. CDR3 DNA: TGTGCCAGCGGGTACCGGGATTGGTCAGATACGCAGTATTTT. It codes for CASGYRDWSDTQYF. Variable domain in full (rest from reference TRBV7-8 and TRBJ2-3): GAGVSQSPRYKVAKRGQDVALRCDPISGHVSLFWYQQALGQGPEFLTYFQNEAQLDKSGLPSDRFFAERPEGSVSTLKIQRTQQEDSAVYLCASGYRDWSDTQYFGPGTRLTVL.

The V gene is TRBV27, the J gene TRBJ1-3; D is unresolved. The ends were cut back, 7 bases at V and 1 base at J, with 5 bases in the middle. This CDR3 has 12 residues. Germline V CDR1 and CDR2: MNHEY, SMNVEV (reference sequence). DNA for the CDR3: TGTGCCAGCAATACATCTGGAAACACCATATATTTT. Residues: CASNTSGNTIYF.

CDR3 loop: CASSGGTGENSVRYF. DNA of the CDR3: TGTGCCAGCAGCGGAGGGACAGGGGAAAATTCGGTACGGTACTTC. The gene calls are TRBV5-6 and TRBJ2-7, with TRBD1 identical over 10 bases. Germline trimming cut 4 bases from V and 12 bases from J; bases unmatched to any gene: 16. Germline V gene lookup returns CDR1 SGHDT and CDR2 YYEEEE. CDR3 length equals 15 residues.

The chain combines TRBV14 with TRBJ2-1; D call uncertain. Trimming took 4 bases from V and 7 from J, leaving 5 bases between them. Germline-derived CDR1 and CDR2 are SGHDN and FVKESK. The CDR3 contains 11 residues. CDR3 bases: TGTGCCAGCAGCCTCACAAATGAGCAGTTCTTC. This sequence encodes CASSLTNEQFF. Using reference TRBV14 and TRBJ2-1 for the parts outside the CDR3, the full variable domain is EAGVTQFPSHSVIEKGQTVTLRCDPISGHDNLYWYRRVMGKEIKFLLHFVKESKQDESGMPNNRFLAERTGGTYSTLKVQPAELEDSGVYFCASSLTNEQFFGPGTRLTVL.

The chain carries TRBV15 and TRBJ2-7; weak D call: TRBD1 (6 bases). Germline CDR1 LNHNV, CDR2 YYDKDF (reference sequence). Trimming stripped 0 bases from V and 5 bases from J, with 14 bases between. CDR3 size: 15 residues. The DNA of the CDR3 is TGTGCCACCAGCAGAGATCGGCAGGGGTGGAACGAGCAGTACTTC. Amino acid sequence: CATSRDRQGWNEQYF.

The J gene is TRBJ2-5, the V gene TRBV7-6; 8 bases fit TRBD1. The CDR3 has 19 amino acids. V shed 1 base, J shed 4 bases, and the junction held 17 bases outside the gene matches. Germline CDR1 and CDR2: SGHVS and FNYEAQ. For the CDR3, the DNA is TGTGCCAGCAGCTTAGGACAGGGGAGCCCCCGATTGTTACTAGAGACCCAGTACTTC. This translates into CASSLGQGSPRLLLETQYF. Combining the CDR3 with reference TRBV7-6 and TRBJ2-5 gives the whole variable domain GAGVSQSPRYKVTKRGQDVALRCDPISGHVSLYWYRQALGQGPEFLTYFNYEAQQDKSGLPNDRFSAERPEGSISTLTIQRTEQRDSAMYRCASSLGQGSPRLLLETQYFGPGTRLLVL.

The chain couples TRBV6-1 to TRBJ2-7; the match to TRBD2 covers 7 bases. Germline assignment: CDR1 MNHNS and CDR2 SASEGT. This CDR3 has 15 residues. V was pared by 4 bases and J by 2 bases, with 8 bases of the junction left unmatched. CDR3 amino acids: CASSGIGRETYEQYF. For the CDR3, the DNA is TGTGCCAGCAGTGGCATCGGGCGGGAGACCTACGAGCAGTACTTC.

This clone was detected once. The chain joins TRBV27 to TRBJ2-7; 8 bases match TRBD1. The J segment lost 1 base and the V segment lost 6 bases, leaving 8 bases of the junction unmatched. The CDR3 is 15 amino acids. Germline V lookup: CDR1 MNHEY, CDR2 SMNVEV (reference sequence). CDR3 amino acids: CASRIRQGTSYEQYF. The DNA for the CDR3 is TGTGCCAGCAGGATACGACAGGGGACGTCCTACGAGCAGTACTTC.

This chain links TRBV19 with TRBJ1-2, with TRBD1 as a possible D gene (5 bases). Trimming left V 3 bases short and J 2 bases short, with 10 bases between. Germline V CDR1 and CDR2: LNHDA, SQIVND (reference sequence). The CDR3 is 14 residues long. The CDR3 nucleotides read TGTGCCAGTAGTATTTCGACAGAAAACTATGGCTACACCTTC. Residues: CASSISTENYGYTF.

The CDR3 sequence: CASSKGLENYEQYF. The CDR3 region has the DNA TGCGCCAGCAGTAAGGGACTAGAGAACTACGAGCAGTACTTC. The chain joins TRBV5-1 to TRBJ2-7; 8 bases match TRBD2. The V segment lost 5 bases and the J segment 3 bases; nucleotides outside the gene matches: 7. The CDR3 is 14 residues long. Per germline, CDR1 SGHRS and CDR2 YFSETQ.

The rearrangement joins TRBV4-3 to TRBJ2-1; 10 bases line up with TRBD2. This CDR3 comprises 18 residues. Germline V gene data show CDR1 as LGHNA and CDR2 as YSLEER. V shed 1 base and J 1 base; nucleotides not matched to a gene: 7. In DNA, the CDR3 is TGCGCCAGCAGCCAAGTCCCTAGCGGGAGCAATTCCTACAATGAGCAGTTCTTC. Translated: CASSQVPSGSNSYNEQFF.

The V call is TRBV2, the J call TRBJ2-7; D perhaps matches TRBD1 (5 bases). Deletions cut 8 bases from V and 1 base from J, with 6 bases between. Germline values: CDR1 SNHLY, CDR2 FYNNEI. This CDR3 is 11 amino acids long. The CDR3 DNA reads TGTGCCAGCCAGGGTTCCTACGAGCAGTACTTC. As protein: CASQGSYEQYF.

This clone was counted between two and nine times. This chain links TRBV19 with TRBJ2-5, with 7 bases fitting TRBD1. This CDR3 spans 15 amino acids. Germline loops: CDR1 LNHDA, CDR2 SQIVND (reference sequence). The V and J ends lost 5 bases and 1 base, in that order; junction bases with no gene match: 7. In DNA, the CDR3 is TGTGCCAGTAGTCAAACGACAGGGCCCCAAGAGACCCAGTACTTC. Its translation is CASSQTTGPQETQYF.